Described below is a single T cell receptor (beta chain) sequence and its context. This sample was taken from a study of OX40 agonist ivuxolimab in advanced cancers. Measured with immunoSEQ multiplex PCR; TCRdb has only the in-frame clones, and not every one. The data hold more than 50,000 clones, with about 85% observed a single time. The ends were cut back, 5 bases at V and 2 bases at J, with 14 bases in the middle. Germline V lookup: CDR1 SEHNR, CDR2 FQNEAQ (reference sequence). The CDR3 totals 15 residues. The chain couples TRBV7-9 to TRBJ2-3; maybe TRBD1 (5 bases). This receptor was identified in an adult with an advanced solid tumor such as melanoma, head and neck, liver or kidney cancer. The material sequenced was CD4+ or CD8+ T cells sorted from blood, taken in a trial of the OX40 agonist ivuxolimab. This CDR3 is CASSERGVNTDTQYF. Written as DNA, the CDR3 is TGTGCCAGCAGCGAAAGGGGCGTGAACACAGATACGCAGTATTTT.